This TCR beta chain comes out of a study of cytomegalovirus exposure and HLA in healthy donors. Study as a whole: The 120 validation repertoires, a later analysis reported, used the same platform as the 666 first-cohort repertoires.

A word on this clone: What it recognizes is unknown.

Some clones are missing from TCRdb's copy, which holds only in-frame ones; the method was immunoSEQ multiplex PCR. Of 220,000 or so clones in the sample, around 90% are singletons; the top ten hold approximately 1%. This CDR3 is built from 13 residues. The V gene end was trimmed by 6 bases and the J gene end by 4 bases; junction bases not matched to a gene: 4. CDR1 MDHEN and CDR2 SYDVKM come from the germline V gene. Notes on the study in general: The tendency of first-cohort TCR clusters to co-occur in the 90 to 150 validation repertoires was the finding of a later analysis. Under in vitro conditions, three CMV-associated chains were confirmed as specific for CMV antigens.

The sequence derives from a woman under 30 in good health and CMV-seronegative. The sequencing input was PBMCs. The chain combines TRBV28 with TRBJ1-2, with 8 bases that match TRBD1. The CDR3 coding sequence is TGTGCCAGCAGCAAAGGACAGGGCTATGGCTACACCTTC. It encodes CASSKGQGYGYTF.